The present T cell receptor (beta chain) was sequenced within a study of OX40 agonist ivuxolimab in advanced cancers. Study summary: While on treatment, patients had intravenous ivuxolimab at 0.01 to 10 mg/kg every 2 weeks. Partial responses were achieved by three patients, of whom one had hepatocellular carcinoma and two had cutaneous melanoma. Broader study findings: Blood T cells, both CD4+ and CD8+, expanded clonally by week 6 at 0.1 to 3.0 mg/kg. On average, CD8+ T cells had more expanded clones than CD4+.

This clone was detected once. Its target is not known. The protocol was immunoSEQ multiplex PCR, while the TCRdb copy is restricted to in-frame clones and leaves out a portion. The sample lists 82,000 or so clones, 75% to 90% occurring once. The CDR3 length is 15 residues. CDR1 is SGHRS, CDR2 YFSETQ, per germline. Trimming pared 4 bases from V and 4 bases from J, leaving 17 bases between. The source was CD4+ or CD8+ T cells sorted from blood, collected in a trial of the OX40 agonist ivuxolimab. The sequence derives from an adult with an advanced solid tumor such as melanoma, head and neck, liver or kidney cancer. The chain couples TRBV5-1 to TRBJ2-5, with D maybe TRBD1 (6 bases). CDR3 loop: CASSLQGHVGETQYF. CDR3 DNA: TGCGCCAGCAGCCTCCAGGGACACGTGGGAGAGACCCAGTACTTC.